This T cell receptor beta chain was identified in a study of technical replicates of blood from several donors. The CDR3 extends over 12 amino acids. Trimming cost V 5 bases and J 7 bases; bases outside gene matches: 4. Per germline, CDR1 MDHEN and CDR2 SYDVKM. Sequenced by immunoSEQ multiplex PCR; TCRdb stores in-frame clones only, minus some. The sample lists approximately 79,000 clones; more than 85% were seen once. This sequence was found in a human donor in good health. The sequenced sample consisted of T cells isolated from PBMCs. V is TRBV28 and J is TRBJ1-1, with TRBD1 matching 7 bases. The CDR3 region is CASSGGTDEAFF. CDR3 coding DNA: TGTGCCAGCAGTGGGGGGACAGATGAAGCTTTCTTT.